Shown below are 21 T cell receptor beta chains from a single sample sequenced in a study of shared clonotypes between healthy human individuals. Generated by immunoSEQ multiplex PCR, the TCRdb table keeps only in-frame clones and is missing some. The sample holds approximately 2,000,000 clones, 90% to 95% seen once. Naive CD8 cells, CD45RO-negative and positively selected for CCR7, excluded terminally differentiated effector memory CD45RA+ cells. Material for sequencing was naive CD8+ T cells from PBMCs. Source of these receptors: a man aged 18 to 30 in good health. Some clones in this sample may be carry-over from other donors' samples.

The count of this clone is one. Additional DNA sequences in this sample encode the identical CDR3. The J gene is TRBJ2-7, the V gene TRBV27; no reliable D call. This CDR3 has 13 amino acids. V was clipped by 5 bases and J by 2 bases, with 10 bases between them. Germline V gene lookup returns CDR1 MNHEY and CDR2 SMNVEV (reference sequence). CDR3 amino acids: CASSPHPAYEQYF. The CDR3 DNA is TGTGCCAGCAGTCCACACCCGGCCTACGAGCAGTACTTC.

This chain links TRBV5-1 with TRBJ2-3, with TRBD2 matching over 8 bases. V lost 2 bases and J lost 4; bases outside the gene matches: 12. The germline V gene encodes CDR1 SGHRS and CDR2 YFSETQ. The CDR3 consists of 17 residues. As DNA, the CDR3 is TGCGCCAGCAGCTTTAGGTCCGGGACTAGGGTTCCAGATACGCAGTATTTT. This gives the protein CASSFRSGTRVPDTQYF.

The chain joins TRBV27 to TRBJ1-2; D is ambiguous. Germline V gene sequence: CDR1 MNHEY, CDR2 SMNVEV (reference sequence). The V end lost 5 bases, the J end lost 7 bases, and 23 bases lay between the germline ends. The CDR3 loop spans 16 amino acids. DNA for the CDR3: TGTGCCAGCAGTCTCCAATCCAAGACATTGTCGGCTGGCTACACCTTC. Translated: CASSLQSKTLSAGYTF.

The rearrangement joins TRBV6-5 to TRBJ1-5; the D gene is possibly TRBD1 (6 bases). V was pared by 4 bases and J by 6 bases, with 10 bases between. The germline V gene encodes CDR1 MNHEY and CDR2 SVGAGI. The CDR3 totals 13 residues. The CDR3 reads CASSWGGAQPQHF. The CDR3, as DNA: TGTGCCAGCAGTTGGGGGGGGGCTCAGCCCCAGCATTTT.

The genes are TRBV7-9 and TRBJ1-1; D not resolved. The CDR3 has 14 residues. Trimming took 5 bases from V and 3 from J, leaving 13 bases between them. Germline V lookup: CDR1 SEHNR, CDR2 FQNEAQ (reference sequence). CDR3 region: CASSPPRVDTEAFF. CDR3 DNA sequence: TGTGCCAGCAGCCCCCCAAGGGTCGACACTGAAGCTTTCTTT.

The table lists this clone with a few counts. The chain has TRBV27 and TRBJ1-1; no clear D gene. The germline CDR1 and CDR2 sequences are MNHEY and SMNVEV (reference sequence). The CDR3 extends over 12 amino acids. V dropped 6 bases and J dropped 1 base, with 6 bases sitting between them. Here the CDR3 reads CASSTQNTEAFF. CDR3 nucleotide sequence: TGTGCCAGCAGCACCCAGAACACTGAAGCTTTCTTT.

This rearrangement joins TRBV28 to TRBJ2-1; D is undetermined. The CDR3 sequence is 14 residues long. The germline gives CDR1 MDHEN, CDR2 SYDVKM. V lost 3 bases and J lost 2, with 8 bases in between. CDR3 sequence reads: CASSLISTYNEQFF. The CDR3, as DNA: TGTGCCAGCAGTTTGATTAGCACCTACAATGAGCAGTTCTTC.

The chain recombines TRBV7-9 with TRBJ2-3; the D is unclear. The CDR3 contains 13 residues. Germline values: CDR1 SEHNR, CDR2 FQNEAQ (reference sequence). The ends were cut back, 4 bases at V and 5 bases at J, with 10 bases in the middle. DNA for the CDR3: TGTGCCAGCAGCTCGGGTCTGGGAGATACGCAGTATTTT. This translates into CASSSGLGDTQYF.

The count of this clone is one. In nucleotides, the CDR3 is TGTGCCACCAGCAGGGGAGGGGGCGGGGAGCTGTTTTTT. Translating it yields CATSRGGGGELFF. The chain couples TRBV15 to TRBJ2-2, with D perhaps TRBD2 (7 bases). Germline V gives CDR1 LNHNV, CDR2 YYDKDF (reference sequence). The V end was cut by 3 bases, the J end by 7 bases, with 9 bases between. The CDR3 totals 13 residues.

The chain employs TRBV6-6 and TRBJ2-7; D not certain. This CDR3 contains 12 residues. Trimming cost V 3 bases and J 6 bases, with 9 bases left between them. CDR1 is MNHNY and CDR2 is SVGAGI in the germline V gene (reference sequence). Written as DNA, the CDR3 is TGTGCCAGCAGTTATCGGTTAGGCGAGCAGTACTTC. Translation gives CASSYRLGEQYF.

For this clone: Distinct nucleotide sequences in the sample also encode this CDR3. The rearrangement uses TRBV6-5 and TRBJ1-1; possible D gene TRBD1, 6 bases. Germline CDR1 and CDR2: MNHEY and SVGAGI. The ends were cut back, 3 bases at V and 5 bases at J, with 13 bases in the middle. This CDR3 is built from 14 residues. CDR3 region: CASSYSGGYTEAFF. The CDR3 bases are TGTGCCAGCAGTTATTCGGGGGGCTATACTGAAGCTTTCTTT.

The chain couples TRBV7-3 to TRBJ2-1; D ambiguous. Trimming stripped 5 bases from V and 1 base from J, with 18 bases between. This CDR3 has 17 residues. Germline V gives CDR1 SGHTA, CDR2 FQGTGA. The CDR3 is CASSPFRRGGSYNEQFF. The DNA for the CDR3 is TGTGCCAGCAGCCCTTTTCGGCGTGGCGGATCCTACAATGAGCAGTTCTTC.

The genes are TRBV9 and TRBJ2-7; TRBD2 might be the D (5 bases). The CDR3 sequence is 13 residues long. CDR1 and CDR2 (germline): SGDLS, YYNGEE. V lost 3 bases and J lost 10, with 17 bases in between. The CDR3 DNA reads as TGTGCCAGCAGCGCGTCCAACGGGATACCCCAGTACTTC. Protein product: CASSASNGIPQYF. Based on the CDR3 plus reference TRBV9 and TRBJ2-7, the full variable domain is DSGVTQTPKHLITATGQRVTLRCSPRSGDLSVYWYQQSLDQGLQFLIQYYNGEERAKGNILERFSAQQFPDLHSELNLSSLELGDSALYFCASSASNGIPQYFGPGTRLTVT.

Only one count was recorded for this clone. The chain couples TRBV7-8 to TRBJ2-7; no definite D call. The CDR3 has 12 residues. With 3 bases removed from V and 4 bases from J, the gap between germline ends came to 7 bases. Germline CDR1 SGHVS, CDR2 FQNEAQ. CDR3 residues: CASSFLSYEQYF. CDR3 sequence (DNA): TGTGCCAGCAGCTTCCTTAGTTACGAGCAGTACTTC. The full variable domain, rest sourced from reference TRBV7-8 and TRBJ2-7, is GAGVSQSPRYKVAKRGQDVALRCDPISGHVSLFWYQQALGQGPEFLTYFQNEAQLDKSGLPSDRFFAERPEGSVSTLKIQRTQQEDSAVYLCASSFLSYEQYFGPGTRLTVT.

A single count supports this clone. This same CDR3 is encoded by further DNA sequences in the sample. The CDR3 spells CASSFVGGAYEQYF. The CDR3 nucleotides read TGTGCCAGCAGTTTCGTCGGGGGAGCCTACGAGCAGTACTTC. The chain couples TRBV27 to TRBJ2-7; possibly TRBD2 for D (6 bases). The CDR3 is 14 residues long. Germline values: CDR1 MNHEY, CDR2 SMNVEV (reference sequence). Trimming shortened V by 3 bases and J by 2 bases, and 11 bases separated the two germline ends.

The genes are TRBV29-1 and TRBJ2-7; possibly TRBD1 for D (5 bases). Germline CDR1 is SQVTM and CDR2 is ANQGSEA. The CDR3 consists of 12 residues. Trimming stripped 2 bases from V and 5 bases from J, with 10 bases between. The CDR3 spells CSVETGKDEQYF. The CDR3 nucleotides read TGCAGCGTTGAAACAGGAAAAGACGAGCAGTACTTC.

The chain joins TRBV4-3 to TRBJ2-7; a possible D gene is TRBD2 (5 bases). This CDR3 is built from 15 residues. Deletions cut 5 bases from V and 0 bases from J, with 14 bases between. The V gene's germline CDR1 is LGHNA and CDR2 YSLEER. This CDR3 is CASSFWETNSYEQYF. In DNA, the CDR3 is TGCGCCAGCAGCTTTTGGGAGACCAACTCCTACGAGCAGTACTTC.

The chain couples TRBV7-2 to TRBJ2-3; D might be TRBD2 (6 bases). Germline CDR1 SGHTA, CDR2 FQGNSA. V was cut by 0 bases and J by 3 bases, with 10 bases left in between. The CDR3 extends over 15 amino acids. The CDR3 DNA reads as TGTGCCAGCAGCTTAGCCGGGGGATGGACAGATACGCAGTATTTT. This encodes CASSLAGGWTDTQYF.

About this clone: The same CDR3 arises from other DNA sequences in this sample as well. The V and J genes are TRBV19 and TRBJ2-1; D is ambiguous. Germline V gene data show CDR1 as LNHDA and CDR2 as SQIVND (reference sequence). The CDR3 runs 11 residues. V was cut by 5 bases and J by 6 bases, with 5 bases left in between. CDR3 DNA sequence: TGTGCCAGTAGTTGGGGCAATGAGCAGTTCTTC. This sequence encodes CASSWGNEQFF.

This chain joins TRBV5-4 and TRBJ2-3, with D uncertain. The ends were cut back, 0 bases at V and 0 bases at J, with 8 bases in the middle. This CDR3 comprises 15 residues. Germline V gives CDR1 SGHNT, CDR2 YYREEE (reference sequence). The CDR3 loop reads CASSLVVDSTDTQYF. The CDR3, as DNA: TGTGCCAGCAGCTTGGTTGTCGATAGCACAGATACGCAGTATTTT.

This chain uses TRBV7-6 with TRBJ2-1, with 12 bases that match TRBD2. The germline V gene encodes CDR1 SGHVS and CDR2 FNYEAQ. The CDR3 runs 16 residues. Trimming took 5 bases from V and 0 from J; bases not matched to a gene: 2. This CDR3 reads CASSKTSGSSYNEQFF. In DNA form, the CDR3 reads TGTGCCAGCAGCAAGACTAGCGGGAGCTCCTACAATGAGCAGTTCTTC.